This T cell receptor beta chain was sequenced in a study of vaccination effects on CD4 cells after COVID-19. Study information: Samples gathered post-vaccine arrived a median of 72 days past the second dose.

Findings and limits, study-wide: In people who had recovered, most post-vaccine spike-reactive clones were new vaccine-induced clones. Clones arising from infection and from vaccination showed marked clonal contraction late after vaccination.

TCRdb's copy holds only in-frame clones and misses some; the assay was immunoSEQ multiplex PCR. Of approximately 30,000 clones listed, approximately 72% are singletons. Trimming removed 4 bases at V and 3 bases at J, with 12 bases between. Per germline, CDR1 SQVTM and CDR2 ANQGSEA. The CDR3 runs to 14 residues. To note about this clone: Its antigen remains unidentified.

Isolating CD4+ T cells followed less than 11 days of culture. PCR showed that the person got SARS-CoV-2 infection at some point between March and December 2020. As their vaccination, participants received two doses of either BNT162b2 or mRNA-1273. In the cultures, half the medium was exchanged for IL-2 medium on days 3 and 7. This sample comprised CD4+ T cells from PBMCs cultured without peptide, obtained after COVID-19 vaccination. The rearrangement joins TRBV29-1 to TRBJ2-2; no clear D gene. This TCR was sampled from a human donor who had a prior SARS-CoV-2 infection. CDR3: CSVGSQPDTGELFF. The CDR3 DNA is TGCAGCGTTGGATCCCAACCAGACACCGGGGAGCTGTTTTTT.